One and the same sample provided the 5 T cell receptor beta chains below, sequenced in a study of cytomegalovirus exposure and HLA in healthy donors. The PCR made use of 60 Vbeta and 13 Jbeta primers. Only in-frame clones appear in the TCRdb table, and some are missing; sequencing was by immunoSEQ multiplex PCR. The data contain over 150,000 clones, approximately 74% of them singletons. Sequencing was performed on PBMCs. These receptor sequences come from a man younger than 45 in good health and CMV-seronegative.

V gene TRBV6-1 combines with J gene TRBJ1-2; possible D gene TRBD1, 6 bases. CDR1 is MNHNS and CDR2 is SASEGT in the germline V gene. The CDR3 has 14 amino acids. The V end lost 4 bases, the J end lost 2 bases, and 11 bases lay between the germline ends. The CDR3 DNA is TGTGCCAGCAGTGTTGGGGACATCAACTATGGCTACACCTTC. Translation: CASSVGDINYGYTF.

The V call is TRBV7-9, the J call TRBJ2-7; 10 bases line up with TRBD1. Trimming cost V 3 bases and J 0 bases; bases outside gene matches: 2. The CDR3 has 15 amino acids. CDR1 and CDR2 (germline): SEHNR, FQNEAQ (reference sequence). The CDR3 DNA follows: TGTGCCAGCAGCTTTGGGACAGGGGTCTCCTACGAGCAGTACTTC. This encodes CASSFGTGVSYEQYF.

J is TRBJ2-7 and V is TRBV7-2; 12 nucleotides line up with TRBD2. CDR1 SGHTA and CDR2 FQGNSA come from the germline V gene. This CDR3 has 15 amino acids. Trimming at V came to 3 bases and at J to 3 bases, leaving 3 bases not matched to a gene. CDR3 DNA sequence: TGTGCCAGCAGCTTCCCTAGCGGGGGGGACTACGAGCAGTACTTC. It translates to CASSFPSGGDYEQYF.

V usage is TRBV25-1 and J usage is TRBJ1-1; 9 positions match TRBD1. The length of the CDR3 is 14 residues. The V gene end was trimmed by 6 bases and the J gene end by 3 bases; junction bases not matched to a gene: 5. Per germline, CDR1 MGHDK and CDR2 SYGVNS. Here the CDR3 DNA reads TGTGCCAGCAGCACGGGACAGGGTGACACTGAAGCTTTCTTT. Translated: CASSTGQGDTEAFF.

The chain carries TRBV11-1 and TRBJ2-3; maybe TRBD2 (6 bases). The germline V and J ends were trimmed by 5 bases and 0 bases, with 15 bases remaining between them. The CDR3 is made up of 16 amino acids. Germline CDR1 is SGHAT and CDR2 is FQDESV (reference sequence). CDR3 in DNA: TGTGCCAGCAGCCTCGGGGGAGGAGACAGCACAGATACGCAGTATTTT. This encodes CASSLGGGDSTDTQYF.